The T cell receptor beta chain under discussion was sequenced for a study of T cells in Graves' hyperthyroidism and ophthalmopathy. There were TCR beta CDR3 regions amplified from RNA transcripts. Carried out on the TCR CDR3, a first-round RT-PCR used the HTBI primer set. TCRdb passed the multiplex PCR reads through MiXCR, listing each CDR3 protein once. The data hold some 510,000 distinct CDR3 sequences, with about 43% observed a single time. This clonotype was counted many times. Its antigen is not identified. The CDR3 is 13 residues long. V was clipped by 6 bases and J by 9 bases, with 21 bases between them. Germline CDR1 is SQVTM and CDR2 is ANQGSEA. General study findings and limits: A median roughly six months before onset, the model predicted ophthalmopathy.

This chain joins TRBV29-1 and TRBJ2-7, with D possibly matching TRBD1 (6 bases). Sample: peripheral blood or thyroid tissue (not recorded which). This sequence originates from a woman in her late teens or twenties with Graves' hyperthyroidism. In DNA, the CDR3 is TGCAGCGTCCGAGGGACATTCCTACAGGGGCAGTACTTC. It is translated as CSVRGTFLQGQYF.